These 30 T cell receptor beta chains were all obtained from the same sample, sequenced in a study of blood T cell repertoires in COVID-19 (dated by TCRdb to the early 2020s). The library relied on the immunoSEQ multiplex PCR assay. The source is immuneACCESS, and TCRdb retained only in-frame sequences with V and J called. Part of the clones is not carried over; for the studies checked, unresolved V genes explain less than half of this, and the remainder is unexplained. The sample records about 260,000 clones, around four fifths of which are singletons. The ten most abundant clones make up under 2% of the sample. The sequencing sample was made of peripheral blood. The receptors shown here come from an elderly woman with acute or convalescent COVID-19.

In its sample, this clone was seen once. V and J are TRBV7-4 and TRBJ1-1; no clear D gene. CDR3 length: 16 residues. Germline V gene data show CDR1 as SGHVT and CDR2 as SQSDAQ. Trimming took 4 bases from V and 6 from J, leaving 21 bases between them. The CDR3 nucleotides are TGTGCCAGCAGCTCCCTCCACCCCCTACAAGAGGCTGAAGCTTTCTTT. The encoded protein is CASSSLHPLQEAEAFF. Combining the CDR3 with reference TRBV7-4 and TRBJ1-1 gives the whole variable domain GAGVSQSPRYKVAKRGRDVALRCDSISGHVTLYWYRQTLGQGSEVLTYSQSDAQRDKSGRPSGRFSAERPERSVSTLKIQRTEQGDSAVYLCASSSLHPLQEAEAFFGQGTRLTVV.

The chain joins TRBV5-1 to TRBJ2-3, with 9 bases that match TRBD1. The CDR3 loop spans 16 amino acids. V trimming: 4 bases; J trimming: 4 bases; junction bases outside the gene matches: 10. CDR1 SGHRS and CDR2 YFSETQ come from the germline V gene. The CDR3 DNA is TGCGCCAGCAGCCCCATGGAACAGGGGGCCTCAGATACGCAGTATTTT. Translated: CASSPMEQGASDTQYF.

This chain connects TRBV7-2 to TRBJ2-7, with D hard to call. V was pared by 1 base and J by 2 bases, with 9 bases between. Germline loops: CDR1 SGHTA, CDR2 FQGNSA. The CDR3 totals 14 residues. CDR3 in DNA: TGTGCCAGCAGCTTAGTGGCCAAAGCCTACGAGCAGTACTTC. The encoded protein is CASSLVAKAYEQYF.

The V and J genes are TRBV5-1 and TRBJ2-7; 9 bases map to TRBD1. Germline V gene lookup returns CDR1 SGHRS and CDR2 YFSETQ. The CDR3 has 14 residues. J lost 3 bases, V lost 3 bases, and 4 bases had no gene match. CDR3 sequence: CASSWTGDRYEQYF. CDR3 DNA: TGCGCCAGCAGCTGGACAGGGGACCGCTACGAGCAGTACTTC.

This clone is a singleton in its sample. The genes are TRBV19 and TRBJ2-7; D perhaps matches TRBD1 (6 bases). Germline V CDR1 and CDR2: LNHDA, SQIVND (reference sequence). The length of the CDR3 is 13 residues. The ends were cut back, 1 base at V and 5 bases at J, with 9 bases in the middle. DNA of the CDR3: TGTGCCAGTAGTATAGTACAGGGTCACGAGCAGTACTTC. Amino acid sequence: CASSIVQGHEQYF. Combining the CDR3 with reference TRBV19 and TRBJ2-7 gives the whole variable domain DGGITQSPKYLFRKEGQNVTLSCEQNLNHDAMYWYRQDPGQGLRLIYYSQIVNDFQKGDIAEGYSVSREKKESFPLTVTSAQKNPTAFYLCASSIVQGHEQYFGPGTRLTVT.

The V gene is TRBV27, the J gene TRBJ1-1; D is perhaps TRBD1 (6 bases). The ends were cut back, 7 bases at V and 4 bases at J, with 25 bases in the middle. The CDR3 consists of 17 residues. Germline V gene sequence: CDR1 MNHEY, CDR2 SMNVEV (reference sequence). The CDR3 nucleotides read TGTGCCAGCACCGTTTCGGGACAAACCTATCGGAGCACTGAAGCTTTCTTT. This sequence encodes CASTVSGQTYRSTEAFF.

This chain links TRBV6-5 with TRBJ1-2, with a possible D match to TRBD1 (6 bases). Germline V gives CDR1 MNHEY, CDR2 SVGAGI. This CDR3 spans 13 amino acids. The V and J ends lost 6 bases and 8 bases respectively, with 16 bases between them. The CDR3 DNA reads as TGTGCCAGCAGCTCTACAGGGCCTAGCGGCTACACCTTC. Translation: CASSSTGPSGYTF.

The chain links TRBV4-1 to TRBJ1-6; TRBD1 is a possible D gene (6 bases). Trimming pared 2 bases from V and 10 bases from J, leaving 12 bases between. The CDR3 covers 14 residues. From germline, CDR1 is MGHRA and CDR2 YSYEKL. CDR3 loop: CASSQTGRGSPLHF. The CDR3 DNA reads as TGCGCCAGCAGCCAAACAGGGAGGGGATCACCCCTCCACTTT.

This rearrangement joins TRBV11-2 to TRBJ1-3; the D gene is possibly TRBD1 (5 bases). Germline V CDR1 and CDR2: SGHAT, FQNNGV. The CDR3 is made up of 14 amino acids. Trimming took 1 base from V and 3 from J, leaving 7 bases between them. The CDR3 DNA reads TGTGCCAGCAGCTTAGCAGGGAATGGAAACACCATATATTTT. Its translation: CASSLAGNGNTIYF.

In its sample, this clone was seen once. CDR3 in amino acids: CASSLAQGTLQETQYF. Here the CDR3 DNA reads TGTGCCAGCAGCTTAGCGCAGGGGACACTCCAAGAGACCCAGTACTTC. This sequence joins TRBV7-9 and TRBJ2-5, with D perhaps matching TRBD1 (6 bases). V gave up 0 bases and J gave up 1 base, with 12 bases separating them. CDR1 SEHNR and CDR2 FQNEAQ come from the germline V gene (reference sequence). This CDR3 spans 16 amino acids.

The rearrangement joins TRBV7-6 to TRBJ2-5, with D perhaps matching TRBD1 (5 bases). The V gene's germline CDR1 is SGHVS and CDR2 FNYEAQ. This CDR3 has 15 residues. V shed 5 bases and J shed 1 base, with 14 bases lying between them. The CDR3: CASSNVGAGQETQYF. Written as DNA, the CDR3 is TGTGCCAGCAGCAACGTAGGGGCAGGCCAAGAGACCCAGTACTTC. Full variable domain (outside the CDR3, taken from reference TRBV7-6 and TRBJ2-5): GAGVSQSPRYKVTKRGQDVALRCDPISGHVSLYWYRQALGQGPEFLTYFNYEAQQDKSGLPNDRFSAERPEGSISTLTIQRTEQRDSAMYRCASSNVGAGQETQYFGPGTRLLVL.

This clone came up a few times. The chain employs TRBV28 and TRBJ1-1; a possible D gene is TRBD1 (5 bases). Germline CDR1 and CDR2: MDHEN and SYDVKM. The CDR3 is 16 residues long. Between the trimmed V and J ends, which lost 1 base and 0 bases, there was a span of 12 bases. The CDR3 DNA is TGTGCCAGCAGTTTATTTGGGGAGGGACTGAACACTGAAGCTTTCTTT. Translation gives CASSLFGEGLNTEAFF.

V is TRBV5-1 and J is TRBJ1-2; 9 bases are shared with TRBD1. From germline, CDR1 is SGHRS and CDR2 YFSETQ. V lost 2 bases to trimming and J lost 4 bases; unmatched junction nucleotides: 3. CDR3 length: 14 residues. This CDR3 reads CASSLMDRGYGYTF. CDR3 DNA sequence: TGCGCCAGCAGCTTAATGGACAGGGGCTATGGCTACACCTTC.

The chain carries TRBV19 and TRBJ2-1, with 8 bases identical to TRBD1. V was clipped by 5 bases and J by 2 bases; unmatched bases: 5. The CDR3 is 15 amino acids. Germline V gives CDR1 LNHDA, CDR2 SQIVND (reference sequence). The DNA for the CDR3 is TGTGCCAGTAGTCAAGGACAGGGTCCCTACAATGAGCAGTTCTTC. Its translation: CASSQGQGPYNEQFF.

The chain uses TRBV2 and TRBJ2-1; D possibly corresponds to TRBD2 (6 bases). The germline V gene encodes CDR1 SNHLY and CDR2 FYNNEI. This CDR3 contains 14 residues. The ends were cut back, 3 bases at V and 6 bases at J, with 12 bases in the middle. The CDR3 is CASSDGGVGNEQFF. The CDR3 nucleotides are TGTGCCAGCAGTGATGGCGGGGTCGGCAATGAGCAGTTCTTC.

The rearrangement joins TRBV6-5 to TRBJ2-7; 7 bases map to TRBD1. This CDR3 has 14 residues. Trimming at V came to 2 bases and at J to 6 bases, leaving 7 bases not matched to a gene. From germline, CDR1 is MNHEY and CDR2 SVGAGI. As DNA, the CDR3 is TGTGCCAGCAGTTACCACAGGGGATCGTCCGAGCAGTACTTC. It yields the protein CASSYHRGSSEQYF.

CDR3 in amino acids: CASRQGTSTDTQYF. The CDR3 DNA is TGTGCCAGCCGACAGGGCACTAGCACAGATACGCAGTATTTT. The V and J genes are TRBV5-4 and TRBJ2-3; 7 bases map to TRBD1. There are 14 residues in the CDR3. Germline CDR1 is SGHNT and CDR2 is YYREEE (reference sequence). Germline trimming cut 7 bases from V and 0 bases from J; bases unmatched to any gene: 5.

This chain links TRBV7-9 with TRBJ2-1; D remains ambiguous. Germline CDR1 reads SEHNR; CDR2 reads FQNEAQ (reference sequence). V lost 0 bases and J 7 bases, leaving 13 bases between the germline ends. The CDR3 sequence is 15 residues long. The chain's CDR3 is CASSLAIGRKNEQFF. CDR3 sequence (DNA): TGTGCCAGCAGCTTAGCGATTGGCCGTAAGAATGAGCAGTTCTTC.

The CDR3: CASSPRGTTYFF. CDR3 DNA sequence: TGTGCCAGCAGTCCCAGAGGGACAACCTATTTCTTT. The chain links TRBV28 to TRBJ1-1; tentative D call: TRBD1 (6 bases). CDR1 and CDR2 from the germline V gene are MDHEN and SYDVKM. The CDR3 runs 12 residues. Between the trimmed V and J ends, which lost 5 bases and 13 bases, there was a span of 17 bases.

This clone was observed once. The V call is TRBV29-1, the J call TRBJ1-1, with a possible D match to TRBD1 (6 bases). The CDR3 loop spans 14 amino acids. Trimming pared 4 bases from V and 0 bases from J, leaving 12 bases between. Germline lookup yields CDR1 SQVTM and CDR2 ANQGSEA. DNA of the CDR3: TGCAGCGTTGGCAGGACAGAGATGAACACTGAAGCTTTCTTT. The encoded protein is CSVGRTEMNTEAFF.

This chain uses TRBV6-5 with TRBJ2-1; unclear D gene. Trimming took off 5 bases at V and 1 base at J, with 12 bases between the two ends. Germline V CDR1 and CDR2: MNHEY, SVGAGI. This CDR3 contains 15 residues. The CDR3 nucleotides are TGTGCCAGCAGTCCCCGGGTATCGTCCTACAATGAGCAGTTCTTC. Protein product: CASSPRVSSYNEQFF.

The rearrangement joins TRBV6-6 to TRBJ1-1, with 7 bases fitting TRBD1. Germline assignment: CDR1 MNHNY and CDR2 SVGAGI (reference sequence). There are 14 residues in the CDR3. Unmatched junction bases numbered 6, after V lost 7 bases and J lost 1 base. The CDR3 sequence: CASIATGRNTEAFF. CDR3 bases: TGTGCCAGCATAGCGACAGGGAGGAACACTGAAGCTTTCTTT.

V usage is TRBV7-2 and J usage is TRBJ1-1; a weak D match, TRBD1 (6 bases). This CDR3 spans 15 amino acids. Germline V lookup: CDR1 SGHTA, CDR2 FQGNSA. V lost 1 base and J lost 5, with 14 bases in between. CDR3 in amino acids: CASSLGRQVQTEAFF. In DNA, the CDR3 is TGTGCCAGCAGCTTAGGCAGACAGGTTCAAACTGAAGCTTTCTTT.

The chain is built from TRBV5-1 and TRBJ2-1; 10 positions agree with TRBD2. CDR1 is SGHRS and CDR2 is YFSETQ in the germline V gene. The CDR3 runs 16 residues. V lost 0 bases, J lost 6 bases, and 6 bases stayed unmatched. The CDR3 region has the DNA TGCGCCAGCAGCTTGGAGTTTTCTAGCGGGAGCAATGAGCAGTTCTTC. This encodes CASSLEFSSGSNEQFF.

A few counts support this clone. The V call is TRBV2, the J call TRBJ2-5, with 7 bases identical to TRBD2. The CDR3 loop spans 15 amino acids. The V and J ends lost 1 base and 2 bases, in that order; junction bases with no gene match: 4. Germline V gene lookup returns CDR1 SNHLY and CDR2 FYNNEI. CDR3 nucleotide sequence: TGTGCCAGCAGTGAAGTAGGAGCGGGGCAAGAGACCCAGTACTTC. It yields the protein CASSEVGAGQETQYF.

The rearrangement uses TRBV7-2 and TRBJ1-2, with unresolved D. V lost 2 bases, J lost 4 bases, and 14 bases lay in between. The CDR3 loop spans 15 amino acids. The V gene's germline CDR1 is SGHTA and CDR2 FQGNSA. Here the CDR3 reads CASSLSGSSSYGYTF. In nucleotides, the CDR3 is TGTGCCAGCAGCTTATCGGGGAGTTCTAGCTATGGCTACACCTTC.

The chain uses TRBV5-4 and TRBJ2-6; D is uncertain. The CDR3 has 15 amino acids. The ends were cut back, 2 bases at V and 0 bases at J, with 6 bases in the middle. Germline CDR1 SGHNT, CDR2 YYREEE (reference sequence). The CDR3 loop reads CASSLLRSGANVLTF. The CDR3 bases are TGTGCCAGCAGCTTATTGCGCTCTGGGGCCAACGTCCTGACTTTC.

V and J are TRBV6-2 or TRBV6-3 and TRBJ1-5; perhaps TRBD1 as D (6 bases). The V gene lost 6 bases and the J gene lost 3 bases, with 15 bases spanning the gap. This CDR3 contains 15 residues. Germline V lookup: CDR1 MNHEY, CDR2 SVGEGT. The CDR3 here is CASRYDRSLNQPQHF. In DNA, the CDR3 is TGTGCCAGCAGATACGACAGGAGCCTCAATCAGCCCCAGCATTTT.

This clone has only a few counts. The rearrangement uses TRBV11-2 and TRBJ2-3; TRBD1 matches 7 bases. With V trimmed by 5 bases and J by 4 bases, 3 bases remained unmatched. The CDR3 consists of 13 residues. CDR1 is SGHAT and CDR2 is FQNNGV in the germline V gene. CDR3: CASSHGQADTQYF. In DNA form, the CDR3 reads TGTGCCAGCAGCCACGGACAGGCAGATACGCAGTATTTT.

The chain employs TRBV7-6 and TRBJ2-3, with TRBD2 identical over 10 bases. The junction had 7 bases not matched to a gene; V was cut back by 1 base and J by 6 bases. The CDR3 loop spans 16 amino acids. The germline V gene has CDR1 SGHVS and CDR2 FNYEAQ. The CDR3 sequence: CASSLVERGGRDTQYF. The CDR3, as DNA: TGTGCCAGCAGCTTAGTGGAGCGGGGGGGACGGGATACGCAGTATTTT.